What follows is one T cell receptor (beta chain) and its context. Its target is not known. The record originates from a study of T cell responses to AZD1222 COVID-19 vaccine. Notes on the study in general: Unmutated variant regions reportedly attract nearly half of all spike-specific TCRs. In a largely white British group with more females than males, clonal diversity was possibly underestimated. Compared with day 0, the breadth and depth of the Spike-specific TCR repertoire rose significantly after two doses of AZD1222.

CDR3 length: 13 residues. V dropped 9 bases and J dropped 9; count of bases not matched to a gene: 8. Germline values: CDR1 SNHLY, CDR2 FYNNEI. TCRdb's table, derived via immunoSEQ multiplex PCR, lists solely in-frame clones and lacks some. The sample records tens of thousands of clones, roughly 89% being singletons. This TCR derives from an adult who received the AZD1222 COVID-19 vaccine. Specimen: peripheral blood, collected 28 days after the second AZD1222 dose. This chain uses TRBV2 with TRBJ2-1, with TRBD2 identical over 10 bases. The CDR3 nucleotides read TGTGCCAGTAACCAGCGGGGGGGTCGTGAGCAGTTCTTC. Amino acids: CASNQRGGREQFF.